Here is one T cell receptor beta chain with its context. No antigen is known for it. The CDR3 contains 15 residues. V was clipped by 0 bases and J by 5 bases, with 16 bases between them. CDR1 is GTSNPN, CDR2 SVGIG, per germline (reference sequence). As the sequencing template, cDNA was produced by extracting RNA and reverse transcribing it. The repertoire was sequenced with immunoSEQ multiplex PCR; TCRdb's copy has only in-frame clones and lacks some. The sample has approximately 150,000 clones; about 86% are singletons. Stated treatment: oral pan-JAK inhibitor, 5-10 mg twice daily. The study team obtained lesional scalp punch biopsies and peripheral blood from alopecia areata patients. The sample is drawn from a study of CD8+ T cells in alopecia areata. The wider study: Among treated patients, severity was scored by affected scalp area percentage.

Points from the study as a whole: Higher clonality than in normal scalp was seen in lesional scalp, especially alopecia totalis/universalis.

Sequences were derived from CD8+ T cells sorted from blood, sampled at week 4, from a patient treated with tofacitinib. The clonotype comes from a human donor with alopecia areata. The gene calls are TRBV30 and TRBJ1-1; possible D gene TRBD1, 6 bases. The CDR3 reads CAWSVLPGGRTEAFF. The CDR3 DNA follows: TGTGCCTGGAGTGTACTCCCGGGGGGCCGAACTGAAGCTTTCTTT.